A selection of T cell receptor beta chains follows, all from one sample in a study of CD8 T cells in Susac syndrome. TCRdb reprocessed the immunoSEQ multiplex PCR reads with MiXCR, giving one entry per CDR3 protein. Seen here are about 140,000 distinct CDR3 sequences, approximately 95% observed once, and the top ten hold approximately 0.25%. The source material was CD8+ T cells from PBMCs. These receptors all stem from a human donor in good health. Each CDR3 is given with its conserved first and last residue. D genes are given only for firm matches.

v_call	d_call	j_call	cdr3_length	cdr3_aa
TRBV9	.	TRBJ2-3	13	CASSTSSTDTQYF
TRBV20-1	.	TRBJ1-1	12	CSAYREDTEAFF
TRBV7-9	.	TRBJ2-7	14	CASSLVQGINEQYF
TRBV4-3	.	TRBJ2-5	16	CASSQEGVPPGETQYF
TRBV9	.	TRBJ2-1	13	CASSRMGQDEQFF
TRBV29-1	.	TRBJ2-2	15	CSVERPSKGTGELFF
TRBV15	.	TRBJ1-3	16	CATSRERGAPGNTIYF
TRBV15	.	TRBJ2-7	15	CATSLGKGGGYEQYF
TRBV7-2	TRBD2	TRBJ2-7	15	CASSLGTSGYYEQYF
TRBV12-3/TRBV12-4	.	TRBJ2-7	14	CASSLVGSSYEQYF
TRBV29-1	TRBD2	TRBJ2-7	14	CSVGGGGSSYEQYF
TRBV27	.	TRBJ1-1	13	CATGQALNTEAFF
TRBV4-2	.	TRBJ1-1	14	CASSQVASTTEAFF
TRBV7-9	.	TRBJ2-4	16	CASSSAYSAWKDIQYF
TRBV30	.	TRBJ2-3	12	CAWSVRADTQYF